The 31 T cell receptor beta chains in this list originate from one sample, sequenced in a study of cytomegalovirus exposure and HLA in healthy donors. The PCR employed 60 Vbeta primers together with 13 Jbeta primers. Using immunoSEQ multiplex PCR, the repertoire was profiled, and TCRdb retains in-frame clones only, with some absent. The sample lists under 200,000 clones; roughly 80% were seen once. Input material: PBMCs. The receptors stem from a female donor in good health and CMV-seronegative.

In DNA, the CDR3 is TGTGCCAGCAGCTTGGAAAGGGACTATTCACCCCTCCACTTT. This codes for CASSLERDYSPLHF. V gene TRBV5-4 combines with J gene TRBJ1-6, with a possible D match to TRBD1 (5 bases). The CDR3 contains 14 residues. With 0 bases removed from V and 8 bases from J, the gap between germline ends came to 9 bases. CDR1 is SGHNT and CDR2 is YYREEE in the germline V gene (reference sequence).

This clone was picked up one time. One junction end disagrees with the germline gene, perhaps due to a read error. The chain couples TRBV7-9 to TRBJ2-5; 12 bases are shared with TRBD2. Germline V gene data show CDR1 as SEHNR and CDR2 as FQNEAQ (reference sequence). The CDR3 runs to 16 residues. This CDR3 reads CACSTQLAGGQETQYF. For the CDR3, the DNA is TGTGCCTGCAGCACGCAACTAGCGGGGGGTCAGGAGACCCAGTACTTC.

The chain joins TRBV5-8 to TRBJ2-1; TRBD1 matches 7 bases. The germline CDR1 and CDR2 sequences are SGHTS and YDEGEE. V gave up 9 bases and J gave up 3 bases; unmatched junction bases: 9. CDR3 size: 14 residues. For the CDR3, the DNA is TGTGCCACCCGGACGGCAGGGGGCTACAATGAGCAGTTCTTC. It specifies CATRTAGGYNEQFF.

This clone was observed once. This chain joins TRBV6-4 and TRBJ2-5; possibly TRBD1 for D (5 bases). Matching the DNA end better, TRBJ2-7 makes the J call doubtful. Germline V lookup: CDR1 MRHNA, CDR2 SNTAGT. The CDR3 spans 16 residues. DNA for the CDR3: TGTGCCAGCAGTGGCGACTTACAGGTTACCTCCTACGAGCAGTACTTC. Encoded protein: CASSGDLQVTSYEQYF.

The chain recombines TRBV6-6 with TRBJ1-1; 7 bases map to TRBD1. There are 15 residues in the CDR3. Germline CDR1 is MNHNY and CDR2 is SVGAGI (reference sequence). V was pared by 6 bases and J by 1 base, with 8 bases of the junction left unmatched. The CDR3 region is CASRAPTGRNTEAFF. The CDR3 coding sequence is TGTGCCAGCAGAGCACCGACAGGGAGGAACACTGAAGCTTTCTTT.

The J gene is TRBJ1-5, the V gene TRBV7-2; D is perhaps TRBD1 (6 bases). The CDR3 extends over 13 amino acids. Per the germline V gene, CDR1 is SGHTA and CDR2 is FQGNSA. V was trimmed by 6 bases and J by 3 bases, leaving 9 bases between them. The CDR3 nucleotides are TGTGCCAGCAGGCAGGGGCTCAATCAGCCCCAGCATTTT. Encoded protein: CASRQGLNQPQHF.

The chain couples TRBV9 to TRBJ1-3; unclear D gene. Germline V gene lookup returns CDR1 SGDLS and CDR2 YYNGEE. Trimming left V 0 bases short and J 0 bases short, with 7 bases between. This CDR3 is 15 amino acids long. The DNA of the CDR3 is TGTGCCAGCAGCGTAGACCAGGCCTCTGGAAACACCATATATTTT. As protein: CASSVDQASGNTIYF.

This clone came up a few times. This CDR3 reads CAISESGTGANEKLFF. Here the CDR3 DNA reads TGTGCCATCAGTGAGTCCGGGACAGGTGCTAATGAAAAACTGTTTTTT. The J gene is TRBJ1-4, the V gene TRBV10-3; 8 bases align to TRBD1. Germline V gene lookup returns CDR1 ENHRY and CDR2 SYGVKD. The CDR3 spans 16 residues. The junction had 3 bases not matched to a gene; V was cut back by 0 bases and J by 3 bases.

Only a few counts were recorded for this clone. The CDR3 DNA is TGTGCCAGCAGCTTAGCGGCGGGTAATGAAAAACTGTTTTTT. Amino acid sequence: CASSLAAGNEKLFF. This rearrangement joins TRBV7-9 to TRBJ1-4; D remains unclear. Germline V gene sequence: CDR1 SEHNR, CDR2 FQNEAQ (reference sequence). This CDR3 is built from 14 residues. Trimming removed 0 bases at V and 4 bases at J, with 6 bases between.

This clone was picked up a small number of times. The CDR3 is CASSLIANTGELFF. CDR3 DNA: TGTGCCAGCAGCTTAATCGCGAACACCGGGGAGCTGTTTTTT. J is TRBJ2-2 and V is TRBV7-9; D uncertain. The CDR3 has 14 residues. V lost 2 bases and J 0 bases, leaving 4 bases between the germline ends. Germline lookup yields CDR1 SEHNR and CDR2 FQNEAQ (reference sequence).

This clone was counted a few times. J is TRBJ1-5 and V is TRBV6-1; D perhaps matches TRBD1 (6 bases). CDR3 length equals 15 residues. Germline V gives CDR1 MNHNS, CDR2 SASEGT. The V end was cut by 1 base, the J end by 2 bases, with 9 bases between. Written as DNA, the CDR3 is TGTGCCAGCAGTGAAGGACAGGCTGGCAATCAGCCCCAGCATTTT. As protein: CASSEGQAGNQPQHF.

The rearrangement joins TRBV29-1 to TRBJ1-4; D unclear. Germline values: CDR1 SQVTM, CDR2 ANQGSEA. The length of the CDR3 is 13 residues. Trimming removed 4 bases from V and 5 bases from J, with 11 bases in between. The CDR3 sequence: CSVAVQINEKLFF. The CDR3 DNA reads TGCAGCGTTGCGGTACAGATAAATGAAAAACTGTTTTTT.

The chain recombines TRBV20-1 with TRBJ1-2, with D perhaps TRBD1 (5 bases). V was shortened by 4 bases and J by 5 bases, with 8 bases between the two germline ends. Germline lookup yields CDR1 DFQATT and CDR2 SNEGSKA (reference sequence). This CDR3 has 11 residues. The CDR3 DNA follows: TGCAGTGCTACCAGGGATTATGGCTACACCTTC. Amino acid sequence: CSATRDYGYTF.

This clone was picked up a small number of times. V usage is TRBV19 and J usage is TRBJ2-2, with 7 bases that match TRBD1. Trimming cost V 4 bases and J 4 bases; bases outside gene matches: 3. Germline assignment: CDR1 LNHDA and CDR2 SQIVND (reference sequence). The CDR3 covers 14 residues. For the CDR3, the DNA is TGTGCCAGTAGTAGCGGACAGGCCACCGGGGAGCTGTTTTTT. This sequence encodes CASSSGQATGELFF.

This clone was picked up one time. The chain uses TRBV28 and TRBJ1-2; TRBD1 matches 7 bases. The CDR3 consists of 13 residues. The germline V gene has CDR1 MDHEN and CDR2 SYDVKM. The junction had 12 bases not matched to a gene; V was cut back by 10 bases and J by 7 bases. CDR3 nucleotides: TGTGCCACCCCCTCTCCAGGGGGTGGTGGCTACACCTTC. Translating it yields CATPSPGGGGYTF.

The chain links TRBV18 to TRBJ2-5, with TRBD1 identical over 8 bases. The CDR3 extends over 16 amino acids. Germline V CDR1 and CDR2: KGHSH, LQKENI. The V gene end was trimmed by 1 base and the J gene end by 5 bases; junction bases not matched to a gene: 9. The CDR3 loop reads CASSPLSTGVGETQYF. CDR3 DNA sequence: TGTGCCAGCTCACCACTTTCGACAGGGGTGGGGGAGACCCAGTACTTC.

In this sample, this clone turned up a few times. The rearrangement joins TRBV6-5 to TRBJ2-5, with D possibly matching TRBD2 (7 bases). Germline lookup yields CDR1 MNHEY and CDR2 SVGAGI. Trimming left V 5 bases short and J 4 bases short, with 14 bases between. The CDR3 consists of 14 residues. The CDR3 reads CASSNEGGSETQYF. The CDR3 DNA reads TGTGCCAGCAGTAACGAGGGGGGGTCAGAGACCCAGTACTTC.

This chain connects TRBV14 to TRBJ2-5; D remains unclear. CDR1 is SGHDN and CDR2 is FVKESK in the germline V gene. CDR3 length: 15 residues. The V end was cut by 4 bases, the J end by 0 bases, with 12 bases between. The CDR3, as DNA: TGTGCCAGCAGCCCGAACCACTCTAACCAAGAGACCCAGTACTTC. Its translation is CASSPNHSNQETQYF.

The rearrangement joins TRBV7-6 to TRBJ1-4, with D possibly being TRBD1 (5 bases). The V gene's germline CDR1 is SGHVS and CDR2 FNYEAQ. With 4 bases removed from V and 7 bases from J, the gap between germline ends came to 13 bases. This CDR3 has 14 residues. The CDR3 loop reads CASSSGVLGEKLFF. The CDR3 region has the DNA TGTGCCAGCAGCTCGGGGGTCCTTGGTGAAAAACTGTTTTTT.

V is TRBV7-3 and J is TRBJ1-1; 11 bases are shared with TRBD1. V gave up 3 bases and J gave up 4 bases; unmatched junction bases: 7. Germline V gene data show CDR1 as SGHTA and CDR2 as FQGTGA. This CDR3 comprises 16 residues. CDR3 sequence: CASSLQPGTGGTEAFF. CDR3 sequence (DNA): TGTGCCAGCAGCTTGCAACCCGGGACAGGGGGCACTGAAGCTTTCTTT.

This clone turned up a few times. V gene TRBV6-1 combines with J gene TRBJ2-3; D is undetermined. The CDR3 loop spans 11 amino acids. Germline CDR1 reads MNHNS; CDR2 reads SASEGT. V lost 6 bases and J lost 5, with 6 bases in between. CDR3 in DNA: TGTGCCAGCAGCTCCCTAGATACGCAGTATTTT. The encoded protein is CASSSLDTQYF.

The chain joins TRBV15 to TRBJ1-2, with D possibly being TRBD1 (6 bases). The germline gives CDR1 LNHNV, CDR2 YYDKDF (reference sequence). The CDR3 is 15 amino acids. Deletions cut 0 bases from V and 4 bases from J, with 12 bases between. The CDR3 reads CATSRDRQGSYGYTF. In DNA, the CDR3 is TGTGCCACCAGCAGAGATAGGCAGGGGTCCTATGGCTACACCTTC. The full variable domain, completed using reference TRBV15 and TRBJ1-2, is DAMVIQNPRYQVTQFGKPVTLSCSQTLNHNVMYWYQQKSSQAPKLLFHYYDKDFNNEADTPDNFQSRRPNTSFCFLDIRSPGLGDTAMYLCATSRDRQGSYGYTFGSGTRLTVV.

This rearrangement joins TRBV18 to TRBJ2-5, with 8 bases matching TRBD2. The ends lost 0 bases at V and 1 base at J; junction bases unmatched: 7. CDR3 length: 17 residues. CDR1 and CDR2 (germline): KGHSH, LQKENI. The CDR3 is CASSPPARRGAQETQYF. The CDR3 DNA reads TGTGCCAGCTCACCACCGGCCCGGCGGGGGGCCCAAGAGACCCAGTACTTC.

The CDR3 nucleotides read TGTGCCAGCAGTGAAGGGGGACTAGCCCGGAGGTCAGAGACCCAGTACTTC. It specifies CASSEGGLARRSETQYF. V is TRBV6-1 and J is TRBJ2-5; 9 nucleotides align to TRBD2. Germline trimming cut 1 base from V and 4 bases from J; bases unmatched to any gene: 10. Germline V lookup: CDR1 MNHNS, CDR2 SASEGT. This CDR3 spans 17 amino acids.

On this clone itself: Other DNA sequences in the sample encode the same CDR3. The V and J genes are TRBV9 and TRBJ1-5, with 10 bases lining up with TRBD1. J lost 4 bases, V lost 3 bases, and 1 base had no gene match. Germline CDR1 is SGDLS and CDR2 is YYNGEE. This CDR3 has 14 residues. CDR3 sequence (DNA): TGTGCCAGCAGCGGGACAGGGGGAAATCAGCCCCAGCATTTT. Protein product: CASSGTGGNQPQHF.

The rearrangement links TRBV6-5 to TRBJ1-6; weak D call: TRBD1 (5 bases). Germline CDR1 and CDR2: MNHEY and SVGAGI. The CDR3 covers 15 residues. V shed 2 bases and J shed 7 bases, with 12 bases lying between them. Written as DNA, the CDR3 is TGTGCCAGCAGTTACACAACAGGTGACAATTCACCCCTCCACTTT. Its translation is CASSYTTGDNSPLHF.

The chain is built from TRBV9 and TRBJ2-7, with 7 bases matching TRBD1. CDR1 SGDLS and CDR2 YYNGEE come from the germline V gene. Trimming at V came to 0 bases and at J to 2 bases, leaving 5 bases not matched to a gene. The CDR3 length is 15 residues. CDR3 bases: TGTGCCAGCAGCGTAGGGGGACAGAGCACCTACGAGCAGTACTTC. It encodes CASSVGGQSTYEQYF.

The chain joins TRBV28 to TRBJ2-7, with D perhaps matching TRBD1 (5 bases). V lost 7 bases and J 2 bases, leaving 12 bases between the germline ends. Germline V gene data show CDR1 as MDHEN and CDR2 as SYDVKM. The CDR3 covers 13 residues. CDR3 amino acids: CASTLDNTYEQYF. DNA of the CDR3: TGTGCCAGCACCCTGGACAATACCTACGAGCAGTACTTC.

The chain carries TRBV5-1 and TRBJ2-3, with D possibly being TRBD2 (7 bases). Germline lookup yields CDR1 SGHRS and CDR2 YFSETQ. The germline V and J ends were trimmed by 0 bases and 2 bases, with 13 bases remaining between them. The CDR3 is 16 amino acids. CDR3: CASSLVGGGSTDTQYF. The CDR3 coding sequence is TGCGCCAGCAGCTTGGTAGGGGGGGGGTCCACAGATACGCAGTATTTT.

This clone was seen only a few times. The CDR3 sequence: CASSGGTSWETQYF. CDR3 nucleotides: TGTGCCAGCAGCGGGGGGACTAGCTGGGAGACCCAGTACTTC. The J gene is TRBJ2-5, the V gene TRBV5-4; TRBD2 matches 9 bases. Germline assignment: CDR1 SGHNT and CDR2 YYREEE (reference sequence). V was pared by 4 bases and J by 5 bases, with 6 bases of the junction left unmatched. This CDR3 region has 14 residues.

CDR3 sequence: CAWRDGGVGEKLFF. Here the CDR3 DNA reads TGTGCCTGGAGGGATGGAGGGGTTGGGGAAAAACTGTTTTTT. The rearrangement links TRBV30 to TRBJ1-4, with a tentative D call TRBD1 (5 bases). Trimming removed 3 bases at V and 8 bases at J, with 16 bases between. CDR1 GTSNPN and CDR2 SVGIG come from the germline V gene (reference sequence). The CDR3 runs to 14 residues.